The 20 T cell receptor beta chains given below trace back to one sample, sequenced in a study of identical twins. MiXCR, applied by TCRdb to the 5' RACE reads, yields one record per CDR3 protein. This sample has 1.5 million to 2 million distinct CDR3 sequences, with 25% to 35% found just once. The specimen sequenced was cord blood. The receptors come from a newborn girl in good health.

This clonotype appeared a few times. The chain recombines TRBV6-5 with TRBJ1-1; D is uncertain. The germline V gene encodes CDR1 MNHEY and CDR2 SVGAGI. With 6 bases removed from V and 6 bases from J, the gap between germline ends came to 8 bases. The CDR3 runs to 11 residues. The CDR3 is CASSVGPEAFF. The CDR3 nucleotides are TGTGCCAGCAGCGTCGGGCCTGAAGCTTTCTTT.

The chain uses TRBV29-1 and TRBJ1-1, with 7 bases aligning to TRBD1. CDR1 is SQVTM, CDR2 ANQGSEA, per germline. The CDR3 is 13 amino acids. After removal of 1 base from V and 4 bases from J, the junction contained 3 bases not matched to a gene. CDR3 DNA sequence: TGCAGCGTTGAAGGCCCAGGGGGCACTGAAGCTTTCTTT. Protein: CSVEGPGGTEAFF.

The sample holds a few counts of this clonotype. This chain uses TRBV4-2 with TRBJ1-2; weak D call: TRBD1 (6 bases). The V gene lost 0 bases and the J gene lost 2 bases, with 13 bases spanning the gap. Germline assignment: CDR1 LGHNA and CDR2 YNFKEQ. This CDR3 has 16 residues. DNA for the CDR3: TGTGCCAGCAGCCAAGATCCGGGGGCAAGAAACTATGGCTACACCTTC. It translates to CASSQDPGARNYGYTF.

This clonotype has only a few counts. The chain is built from TRBV7-9 and TRBJ2-1; TRBD2 agrees at 9 bases. The germline V gene has CDR1 SEHNR and CDR2 FQNEAQ (reference sequence). This CDR3 region has 16 residues. The ends lost 5 bases at V and 2 bases at J; junction bases unmatched: 7. The CDR3 protein is CASSAIAGATYNEQFF. The CDR3 coding sequence is TGTGCCAGCAGCGCTATAGCGGGGGCCACCTACAATGAGCAGTTCTTC.

Comments on this clonotype: A much larger clone sits a single nucleotide away, making a read error possible. The V and J genes are TRBV12-3 or TRBV12-4 and TRBJ2-3, with 8 bases identical to TRBD1. This CDR3 region has 14 residues. For the CDR3, the DNA is TGTGACAGCAGTTCACAGACAGGGGAAGATACGCAGTATTTT. Its translation is CDSSSQTGEDTQYF.

This clonotype was seen repeatedly, ten times or more. The chain has TRBV29-1 and TRBJ2-7; 9 bases fit TRBD1. The CDR3 totals 14 residues. CDR1 is SQVTM, CDR2 ANQGSEA, per germline. V lost 3 bases and J lost 0; bases outside the gene matches: 3. The CDR3 region has the DNA TGCAGCGTTGAGGGACAGGGTGGCTCCTACGAGCAGTACTTC. This gives the protein CSVEGQGGSYEQYF.

About this clonotype: This sequence may be a read error, since a much larger clone differs from it by one base. The CDR3 nucleotides read TGCGCCAGCAGCCAAGCCGGGGGGAAGACTGAAGCTTTCTTT. Encoded protein: CASSQAGGKTEAFF. This chain joins TRBV4-1 and TRBJ1-1; D may be TRBD1 (5 bases). CDR3 size: 14 residues. The V end was cut by 1 base, the J end by 5 bases, with 11 bases between. Germline CDR1 is MGHRA and CDR2 is YSYEKL.

This clonotype has a single count. The genes are TRBV24-1 and TRBJ2-2, with 8 positions matching TRBD1. The length of the CDR3 is 15 residues. The J segment lost 3 bases and the V segment lost 4 bases, leaving 3 bases of the junction unmatched. Germline V lookup: CDR1 KGHDR, CDR2 SFDVKD. The CDR3 is CATSDPGQDTGELFF. CDR3 bases: TGTGCCACCAGTGACCCGGGACAGGACACCGGGGAGCTGTTTTTT.

The DNA for the CDR3 is TGTGCCTGGAGTGTAGCGGGGGGTCCAGCCAAAAACATTCAGTACTTC. Protein sequence: CAWSVAGGPAKNIQYF. V gene TRBV30 combines with J gene TRBJ2-4, with 9 nucleotides matching TRBD2. J gave up 0 bases and V 0 bases, and 3 bases lay outside the gene matches. There are 16 residues in the CDR3. Looked up from germline, CDR1 is GTSNPN and CDR2 is SVGIG (reference sequence).

The rearrangement uses TRBV20-1 and TRBJ2-5; 12 bases are shared with TRBD2. Germline CDR1 is DFQATT and CDR2 is SNEGSKA (reference sequence). V dropped 6 bases and J dropped 1; count of bases not matched to a gene: 6. CDR3 size: 15 residues. Written as DNA, the CDR3 is TGCAGTGCAAACGGACTAGCGGGGCGCCAAGAGACCCAGTACTTC. It specifies CSANGLAGRQETQYF.

The sample holds many counts of this clonotype. The V call is TRBV12-3 or TRBV12-4, the J call TRBJ2-5; D not resolved. Trimming removed 3 bases at V and 1 base at J, with 12 bases between. The CDR3 runs to 15 residues. Here the CDR3 DNA reads TGTGCCAGCAGTTTTTTTCGGTCGTCCCAAGAGACCCAGTACTTC. Translating gives CASSFFRSSQETQYF.

This clonotype has only a few counts. The chain recombines TRBV27 with TRBJ2-5, with D perhaps matching TRBD2 (6 bases). V shed 3 bases and J shed 1 base, with 12 bases lying between them. The germline V gene encodes CDR1 MNHEY and CDR2 SMNVEV (reference sequence). The length of the CDR3 is 15 residues. This CDR3 reads CASSFGGTAQETQYF. In DNA form, the CDR3 reads TGTGCCAGCAGTTTCGGGGGAACGGCCCAAGAGACCCAGTACTTC.

The J gene is TRBJ2-2, the V gene TRBV4-1, with TRBD2 identical over 9 bases. Unmatched junction bases numbered 7, after V lost 5 bases and J lost 3 bases. The CDR3 has 16 residues. Germline values: CDR1 MGHRA, CDR2 YSYEKL. CDR3 amino acids: CASSFGGRADTGELFF. CDR3 DNA sequence: TGCGCCAGCAGCTTTGGCGGGAGGGCCGACACCGGGGAGCTGTTTTTT.

The chain employs TRBV7-2 and TRBJ1-2, with D perhaps matching TRBD1 (5 bases). Trimming removed 0 bases from V and 3 bases from J, with 8 bases in between. This CDR3 spans 14 amino acids. Germline CDR1 and CDR2: SGHTA and FQGNSA. In DNA, the CDR3 is TGTGCCAGCAGCTTAGCGAAGGGGCACTATGGCTACACCTTC. The encoded protein is CASSLAKGHYGYTF.

This clonotype was counted only a few times. The chain links TRBV6-6 to TRBJ1-6; D unclear. Deletions cut 2 bases from V and 4 bases from J, with 6 bases between. Germline CDR1 is MNHNY and CDR2 is SVGAGI (reference sequence). The CDR3 consists of 14 residues. CDR3: CASSYARYNSPLHF. As DNA, the CDR3 is TGTGCCAGCAGTTACGCCAGATATAATTCACCCCTCCACTTT.

J is TRBJ1-2 and V is TRBV6-1, with a tentative D call TRBD1 (5 bases). Looked up from germline, CDR1 is MNHNS and CDR2 is SASEGT. Trimming shortened V by 0 bases and J by 7 bases, and 15 bases separated the two germline ends. The CDR3 consists of 15 residues. Here the CDR3 reads CASSEALGVEFGYTF. The CDR3 region has the DNA TGTGCCAGCAGTGAAGCGCTAGGGGTAGAATTTGGCTACACCTTC.

The J gene is TRBJ2-7, the V gene TRBV20-1; no clear D gene. Trimming took 4 bases from V and 7 from J, leaving 20 bases between them. Germline V gives CDR1 DFQATT, CDR2 SNEGSKA (reference sequence). This CDR3 contains 14 residues. Written as DNA, the CDR3 is TGCAGTGCTAACTTGGGATATGGGTTTATGGAGCAGTACTTC. Translation gives CSANLGYGFMEQYF.

V usage is TRBV25-1 and J usage is TRBJ2-5; 10 bases line up with TRBD2. CDR1 is MGHDK, CDR2 SYGVNS, per germline. This CDR3 contains 16 residues. The junction had 12 bases not matched to a gene; V was cut back by 0 bases and J by 11 bases. The CDR3 is CASSEYPSGRSNEQYF. The DNA of the CDR3 is TGTGCCAGCAGTGAATATCCTAGCGGGAGAAGTAATGAGCAGTACTTC.

The chain joins TRBV5-6 to TRBJ2-1; 7 bases fit TRBD1. Per the germline V gene, CDR1 is SGHDT and CDR2 is YYEEEE. The CDR3 is 15 amino acids. V was pared by 2 bases and J by 1 base, with 3 bases of the junction left unmatched. In nucleotides, the CDR3 is TGTGCCAGCAGCTTCTTGGACAGGTCCTACAATGAGCAGTTCTTC. Translated: CASSFLDRSYNEQFF.

The chain employs TRBV28 and TRBJ2-1; 11 positions match TRBD2. With V trimmed by 8 bases and J by 9 bases, 15 bases remained unmatched. Germline CDR1 MDHEN, CDR2 SYDVKM. The CDR3 extends over 16 amino acids. The CDR3 sequence is CASGRLAGYRGIEQFF. For the CDR3, the DNA is TGTGCCAGCGGACGACTAGCGGGATACAGGGGTATTGAGCAGTTCTTC.